The 15 T cell receptor beta chains given below trace back to one sample, sequenced in a study of PD-L1 blockade in urothelial cancer. Repertoires were generated with immunoSEQ multiplex PCR, while TCRdb's copy carries only in-frame clones and drops some. Of some 25,000 clones in the sample, approximately 86% are singletons; the top ten hold 25% to 40%. This sample comprised PBMCs, obtained around atezolizumab (anti-PD-L1) treatment. These receptors were collected from a man aged 55 to 70 with urothelial cancer.

A single count supports this clone. The genes are TRBV10-3 and TRBJ1-2, with 9 bases aligning to TRBD1. Germline CDR1 is ENHRY and CDR2 is SYGVKD. This CDR3 comprises 14 residues. With V trimmed by 5 bases and J by 4 bases, 5 bases remained unmatched. DNA of the CDR3: TGTGCCATCAGTTTCGGGACAGGGCCCTATGGCTACACCTTC. Its translation is CAISFGTGPYGYTF.

This clone is labeled medium-sized (0.01 to 0.1%). The CDR3 sequence is CASSPPGTGETEAFF. The DNA of the CDR3 is TGTGCCAGCAGCCCTCCCGGGACAGGGGAAACTGAAGCTTTCTTT. The gene calls are TRBV5-4 and TRBJ1-1; 10 positions agree with TRBD1. The CDR3 extends over 15 amino acids. V was pared by 4 bases and J by 5 bases, with 8 bases of the junction left unmatched. CDR1 and CDR2 from the germline V gene are SGHNT and YYREEE (reference sequence).

The chain joins TRBV2 to TRBJ1-2, with D maybe TRBD1 (6 bases). Germline CDR1 reads SNHLY; CDR2 reads FYNNEI. Trimming shortened V by 2 bases and J by 4 bases, and 11 bases separated the two germline ends. The CDR3 consists of 14 residues. The CDR3 nucleotides read TGTGCCAGCAGTGAAAGGCAGGGGATCTATGGCTACACCTTC. It encodes CASSERQGIYGYTF.

The V and J genes are TRBV5-1 and TRBJ2-7, with 8 bases identical to TRBD1. Germline lookup yields CDR1 SGHRS and CDR2 YFSETQ. The CDR3 is 16 residues long. The V and J ends lost 1 base and 1 base, in that order; junction bases with no gene match: 7. The CDR3 bases are TGCGCCAGCAGCTTGAGGGAGACAGGGGCTTCCTACGAGCAGTACTTC. Protein product: CASSLRETGASYEQYF.

The chain employs TRBV6-6 and TRBJ2-2; D may be TRBD2 (5 bases). The V and J ends lost 4 bases and 5 bases respectively, with 8 bases between them. Germline CDR1 is MNHNY and CDR2 is SVGAGI (reference sequence). The length of the CDR3 is 13 residues. The CDR3 coding sequence is TGTGCCAGCAGTTGGAGGAGTACCGGGGAGCTGTTTTTT. This encodes CASSWRSTGELFF.

The rearrangement uses TRBV6-4 and TRBJ2-3; 9 bases are a match to TRBD1. CDR1 and CDR2 (germline): MRHNA, SNTAGT. Trimming took 6 bases from V and 4 from J; bases not matched to a gene: 5. The length of the CDR3 is 14 residues. CDR3: CASSLTGGADTQYF. The DNA for the CDR3 is TGTGCCAGCAGCCTGACAGGGGGTGCAGATACGCAGTATTTT.

The chain joins TRBV7-9 to TRBJ1-2; the D is unclear. Trimming removed 1 base from V and 1 base from J, with 10 bases in between. Germline CDR1 and CDR2: SEHNR and FQNEAQ (reference sequence). This CDR3 comprises 15 residues. As DNA, the CDR3 is TGTGCCAGCAGCTTAGGCAGGAAGAATAACTATGGCTACACCTTC. Translation gives CASSLGRKNNYGYTF.

V usage is TRBV7-9 and J usage is TRBJ2-2, with D perhaps matching TRBD2 (5 bases). CDR1 and CDR2 from the germline V gene are SEHNR and FQNEAQ (reference sequence). The CDR3 is made up of 17 amino acids. V lost 6 bases and J lost 0, with 17 bases in between. As DNA, the CDR3 is TGTGCCAGCAGGTCCCCCGAGAGCGGATCGAACACCGGGGAGCTGTTTTTT. It specifies CASRSPESGSNTGELFF.

The chain couples TRBV5-6 to TRBJ2-2, with 8 nucleotides matching TRBD1. The CDR3 covers 17 residues. V gave up 2 bases and J gave up 0 bases; unmatched junction bases: 6. Germline V gene lookup returns CDR1 SGHDT and CDR2 YYEEEE. The CDR3 DNA reads TGTGCCAGCAGCTTCTGGACAGGGAGTCCGAACACCGGGGAGCTGTTTTTT. Protein: CASSFWTGSPNTGELFF.

The rearrangement joins TRBV25-1 to TRBJ1-1; the D gene is possibly TRBD1 (6 bases). Trimming shortened V by 8 bases and J by 4 bases, and 20 bases separated the two germline ends. Germline CDR1 MGHDK, CDR2 SYGVNS. The CDR3 sequence is 15 residues long. DNA for the CDR3: TGTGCCAGCTCTCCCATAAGGGAAGGGGGCACTGAAGCTTTCTTT. Amino acid sequence: CASSPIREGGTEAFF.

V gene TRBV15 combines with J gene TRBJ2-5; maybe TRBD2 (5 bases). From germline, CDR1 is LNHNV and CDR2 YYDKDF (reference sequence). V lost 5 bases and J 4 bases, leaving 11 bases between the germline ends. This CDR3 has 13 amino acids. CDR3 residues: CATSPRRAETQYF. The CDR3 DNA is TGTGCCACCAGCCCCCGGCGGGCAGAGACCCAGTACTTC. The full variable domain, rest sourced from reference TRBV15 and TRBJ2-5, is DAMVIQNPRYQVTQFGKPVTLSCSQTLNHNVMYWYQQKSSQAPKLLFHYYDKDFNNEADTPDNFQSRRPNTSFCFLDIRSPGLGDTAMYLCATSPRRAETQYFGPGTRLLVL.

The chain combines TRBV28 with TRBJ1-5; weak D call: TRBD1 (6 bases). Germline lookup yields CDR1 MDHEN and CDR2 SYDVKM. The CDR3 totals 15 residues. Trimming took 11 bases from V and 4 from J, leaving 21 bases between them. The CDR3 loop reads CAGELNRGQNQPQHF. As DNA, the CDR3 is TGTGCCGGGGAACTAAACCGGGGACAAAATCAGCCCCAGCATTTT. Drawing the rest from reference TRBV28 and TRBJ1-5, the complete variable domain is DVKVTQSSRYLVKRTGEKVFLECVQDMDHENMFWYRQDPGLGLRLIYFSYDVKMKEKGDIPEGYSVSREKKERFSLILESASTNQTSMYLCAGELNRGQNQPQHFGDGTRLSIL.

The rearrangement links TRBV25-1 to TRBJ2-1; D perhaps matches TRBD1 (6 bases). The CDR3 has 14 amino acids. Deletions cut 3 bases from V and 4 bases from J, with 10 bases between. Germline V lookup: CDR1 MGHDK, CDR2 SYGVNS. CDR3 bases: TGTGCCAGCAGTGAGGAGAGGGGGTACAATGAGCAGTTCTTC. It encodes CASSEERGYNEQFF.

This chain uses TRBV5-1 with TRBJ2-7; 7 bases map to TRBD1. The V gene's germline CDR1 is SGHRS and CDR2 YFSETQ. The CDR3 has 16 amino acids. Unmatched junction bases numbered 8, after V lost 0 bases and J lost 2 bases. The DNA for the CDR3 is TGCGCCAGCAGCTTGGGGCTGGGACAGACTACCTACGAGCAGTACTTC. Its translation is CASSLGLGQTTYEQYF.

This rearrangement joins TRBV20-1 to TRBJ1-1, with D perhaps matching TRBD1 (5 bases). The V gene's germline CDR1 is DFQATT and CDR2 SNEGSKA (reference sequence). This CDR3 spans 10 amino acids. In DNA, the CDR3 is TGCATTGCCAGGGACACTGAAGCTTTCTTT. It is translated as CIARDTEAFF.